In this sample, the clone carrying this T cell receptor beta chain turned up once. Its antigen is still unknown. The Oncomine TCR Beta short-read assay was applied to DNA of cultured CD4+ T cells. TCRdb processed the PCR reads anew with MiXCR; each CDR3 protein has one entry. The repertoire holds about 25,000 distinct CDR3 sequences, with 58% as singletons. Germline V gene lookup returns CDR1 MNHNS and CDR2 SASEGT. V was pared by 3 bases and J by 0 bases, with 9 bases between. CDR3 length: 15 amino acids. This specimen comes from a study of vaccination and CD4 T cells after COVID-19. Treatment of the sample: roughly 11-day PBMC culture with coronavirus spike peptide pools or control peptides (ViraFEST assay).

The clonotype was recovered from a human donor who had recovered from COVID-19. The gene calls are TRBV6-1 and TRBJ2-1, with D tentatively TRBD1 or TRBD2 (5 bases each). The sequenced material came from CD4+ T cells from blood, cultured in vitro. The CDR3 is CASSERGSSYNEQFF. CDR3 DNA: TGTGCCAGCAGTGAGAGGGGAAGCTCCTACAATGAGCAGTTCTTC.